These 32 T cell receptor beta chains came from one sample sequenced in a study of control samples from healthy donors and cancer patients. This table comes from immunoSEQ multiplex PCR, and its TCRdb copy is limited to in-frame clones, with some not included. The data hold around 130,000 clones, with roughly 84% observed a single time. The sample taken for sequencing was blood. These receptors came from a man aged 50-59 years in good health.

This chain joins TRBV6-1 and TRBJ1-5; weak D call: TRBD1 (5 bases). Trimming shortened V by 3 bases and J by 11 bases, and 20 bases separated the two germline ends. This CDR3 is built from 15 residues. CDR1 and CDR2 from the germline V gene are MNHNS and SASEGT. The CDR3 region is CASSDSGTPPAAQHF. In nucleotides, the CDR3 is TGTGCCAGCAGTGATTCGGGGACCCCTCCCGCGGCCCAGCATTTT.

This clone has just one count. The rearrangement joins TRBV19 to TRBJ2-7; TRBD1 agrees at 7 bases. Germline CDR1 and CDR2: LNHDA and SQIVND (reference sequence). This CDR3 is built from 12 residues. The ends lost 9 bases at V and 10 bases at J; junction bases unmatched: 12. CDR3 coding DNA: TGTGCCAGGGACAGGAGTTATAAAATCCAGTACTTC. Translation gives CARDRSYKIQYF.

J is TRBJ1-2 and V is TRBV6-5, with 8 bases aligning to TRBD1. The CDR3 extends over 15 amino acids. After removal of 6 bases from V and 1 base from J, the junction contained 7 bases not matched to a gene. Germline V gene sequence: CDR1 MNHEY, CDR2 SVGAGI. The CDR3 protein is CASRPQGARNYGYTF. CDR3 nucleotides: TGTGCCAGCAGGCCGCAGGGGGCCCGTAACTATGGCTACACCTTC.

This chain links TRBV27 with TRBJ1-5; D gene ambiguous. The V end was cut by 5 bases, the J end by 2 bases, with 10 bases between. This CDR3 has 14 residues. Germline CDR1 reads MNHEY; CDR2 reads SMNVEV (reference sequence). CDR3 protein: CASSTQGGNQPQHF. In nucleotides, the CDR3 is TGTGCCAGCAGTACACAAGGCGGCAATCAGCCCCAGCATTTT.

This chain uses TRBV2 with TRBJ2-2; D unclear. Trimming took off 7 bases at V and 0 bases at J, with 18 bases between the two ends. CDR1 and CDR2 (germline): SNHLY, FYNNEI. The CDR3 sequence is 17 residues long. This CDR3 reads CASNLGVWTSNTGELFF. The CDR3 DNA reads TGTGCCAGCAATTTAGGCGTGTGGACCTCGAACACCGGGGAGCTGTTTTTT.

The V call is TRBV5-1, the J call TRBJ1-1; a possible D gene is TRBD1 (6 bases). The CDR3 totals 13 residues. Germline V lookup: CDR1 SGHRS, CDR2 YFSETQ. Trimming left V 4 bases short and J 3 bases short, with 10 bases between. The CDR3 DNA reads TGCGCCAGCAGCCCACAGGGAGACACTGAAGCTTTCTTT. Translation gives CASSPQGDTEAFF.

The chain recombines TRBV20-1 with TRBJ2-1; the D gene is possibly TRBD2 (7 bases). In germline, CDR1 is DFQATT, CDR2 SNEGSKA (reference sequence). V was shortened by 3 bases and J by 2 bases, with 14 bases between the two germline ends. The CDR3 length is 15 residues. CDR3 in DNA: TGCAGTGCTAGTAATCGGCGGGGGCCCTACAATGAGCAGTTCTTC. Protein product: CSASNRRGPYNEQFF.

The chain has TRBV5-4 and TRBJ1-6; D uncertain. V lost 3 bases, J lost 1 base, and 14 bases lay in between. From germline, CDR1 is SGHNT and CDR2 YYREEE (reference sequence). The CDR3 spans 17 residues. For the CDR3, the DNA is TGTGCCAGCAGCTCGGGTGGAGCCAGGTCCTATAATTCACCCCTCCACTTT. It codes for CASSSGGARSYNSPLHF. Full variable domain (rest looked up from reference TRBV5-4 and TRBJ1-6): ETGVTQSPTHLIKTRGQQVTLRCSSQSGHNTVSWYQQALGQGPQFIFQYYREEENGRGNFPPRFSGLQFPNYSSELNVNALELDDSALYLCASSSGGARSYNSPLHFGNGTRLTVT.

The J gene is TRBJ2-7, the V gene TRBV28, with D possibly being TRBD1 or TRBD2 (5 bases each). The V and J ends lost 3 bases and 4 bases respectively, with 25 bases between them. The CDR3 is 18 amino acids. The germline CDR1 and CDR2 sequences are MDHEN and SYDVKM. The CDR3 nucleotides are TGTGCCAGCAGTTTGGGTCTGAGGGGATCGCACGATCGGTACGAGCAGTACTTC. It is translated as CASSLGLRGSHDRYEQYF.

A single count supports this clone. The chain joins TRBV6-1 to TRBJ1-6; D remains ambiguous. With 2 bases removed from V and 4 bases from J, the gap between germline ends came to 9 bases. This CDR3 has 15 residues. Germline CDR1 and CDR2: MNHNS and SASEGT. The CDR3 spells CASSEPAAYNSPLHF. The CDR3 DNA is TGTGCCAGCAGTGAACCGGCGGCTTATAATTCACCCCTCCACTTT.

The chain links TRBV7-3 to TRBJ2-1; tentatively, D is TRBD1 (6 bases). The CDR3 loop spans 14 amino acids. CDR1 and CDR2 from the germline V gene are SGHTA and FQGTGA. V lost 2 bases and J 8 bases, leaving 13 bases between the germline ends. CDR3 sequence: CASSLGQTPDEQFF. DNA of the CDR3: TGTGCCAGCAGCTTAGGACAGACTCCTGATGAGCAGTTCTTC.

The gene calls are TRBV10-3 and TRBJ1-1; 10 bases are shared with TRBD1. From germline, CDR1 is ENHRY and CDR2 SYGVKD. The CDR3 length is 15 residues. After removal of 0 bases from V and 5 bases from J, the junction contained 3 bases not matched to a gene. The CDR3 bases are TGTGCCATCAGTGAGTCTATGGGACAGGGGACTGAAGCTTTCTTT. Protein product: CAISESMGQGTEAFF.

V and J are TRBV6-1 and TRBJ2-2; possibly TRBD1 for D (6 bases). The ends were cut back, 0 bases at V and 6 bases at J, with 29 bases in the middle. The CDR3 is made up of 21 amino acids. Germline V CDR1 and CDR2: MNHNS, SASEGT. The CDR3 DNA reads TGTGCCAGCAGTGAAGCACTCGTCCCAGGGGACCGTTTGGGTGCCCCCGGGGAGCTGTTTTTT. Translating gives CASSEALVPGDRLGAPGELFF.

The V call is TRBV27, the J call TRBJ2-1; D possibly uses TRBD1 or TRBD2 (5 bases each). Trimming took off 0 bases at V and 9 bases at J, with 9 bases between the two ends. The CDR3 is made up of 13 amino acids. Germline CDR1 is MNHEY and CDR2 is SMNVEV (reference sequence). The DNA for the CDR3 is TGTGCCAGCAGTTTATCGAGGGGCTCTGAGCAGTTCTTC. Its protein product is CASSLSRGSEQFF.

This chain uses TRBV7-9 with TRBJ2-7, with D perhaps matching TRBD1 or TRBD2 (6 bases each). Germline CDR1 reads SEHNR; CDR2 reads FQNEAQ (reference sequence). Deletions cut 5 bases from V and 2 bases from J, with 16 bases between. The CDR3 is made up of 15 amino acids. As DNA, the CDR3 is TGTGCCAGCAGCCGACTAGGGGGGCCCACCTACGAGCAGTACTTC. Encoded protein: CASSRLGGPTYEQYF.

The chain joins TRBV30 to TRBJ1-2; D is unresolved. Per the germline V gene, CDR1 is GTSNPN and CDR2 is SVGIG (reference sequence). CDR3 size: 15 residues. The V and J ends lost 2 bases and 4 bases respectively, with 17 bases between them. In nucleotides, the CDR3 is TGTGCCTGGAGTCCCCTTAACCGTGACCTCTATGGCTACACCTTC. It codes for CAWSPLNRDLYGYTF.

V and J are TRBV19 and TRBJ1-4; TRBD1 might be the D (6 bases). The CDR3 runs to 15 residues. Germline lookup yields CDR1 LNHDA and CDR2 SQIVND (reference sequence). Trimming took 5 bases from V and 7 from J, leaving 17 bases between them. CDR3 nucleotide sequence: TGTGCCAGTAGTCCTAGGACAGACCGATTTGAAAAACTGTTTTTT. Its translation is CASSPRTDRFEKLFF.

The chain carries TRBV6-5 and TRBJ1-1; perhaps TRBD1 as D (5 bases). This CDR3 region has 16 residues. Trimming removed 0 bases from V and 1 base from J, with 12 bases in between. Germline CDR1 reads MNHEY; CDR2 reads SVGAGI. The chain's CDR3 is CASSYSEGSGNTEAFF. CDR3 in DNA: TGTGCCAGCAGTTACTCGGAGGGGTCTGGGAACACTGAAGCTTTCTTT.

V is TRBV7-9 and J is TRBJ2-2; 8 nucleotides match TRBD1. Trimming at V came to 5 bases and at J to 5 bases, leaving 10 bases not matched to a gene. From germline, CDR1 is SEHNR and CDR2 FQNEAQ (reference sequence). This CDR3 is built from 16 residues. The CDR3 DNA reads TGTGCCAGCAGCGAGAGTCAGGGGGCAAGAACCGGGGAGCTGTTTTTT. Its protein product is CASSESQGARTGELFF.

The CDR3 reads CASSLGNRANYGYTF. The CDR3 bases are TGTGCCAGCAGCCTGGGGAACCGAGCTAACTATGGCTACACCTTC. The gene calls are TRBV28 and TRBJ1-2; D call uncertain. V lost 6 bases to trimming and J lost 0 bases, with 14 bases between them. The CDR3 has 15 amino acids. Looked up from germline, CDR1 is MDHEN and CDR2 is SYDVKM.

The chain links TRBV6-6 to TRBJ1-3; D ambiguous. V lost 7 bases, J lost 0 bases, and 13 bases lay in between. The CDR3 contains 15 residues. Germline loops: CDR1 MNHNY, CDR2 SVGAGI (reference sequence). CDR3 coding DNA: TGTGCCAGCACCCGAGGTTCCCCCTCTGGAAACACCATATATTTT. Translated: CASTRGSPSGNTIYF.

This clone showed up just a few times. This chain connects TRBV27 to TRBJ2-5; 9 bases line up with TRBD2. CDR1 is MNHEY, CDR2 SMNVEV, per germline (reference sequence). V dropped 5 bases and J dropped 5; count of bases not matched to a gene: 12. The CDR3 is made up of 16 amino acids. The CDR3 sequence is CASSPPPAGGGETQYF. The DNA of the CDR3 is TGTGCCAGCAGTCCCCCCCCAGCGGGGGGTGGTGAGACCCAGTACTTC.

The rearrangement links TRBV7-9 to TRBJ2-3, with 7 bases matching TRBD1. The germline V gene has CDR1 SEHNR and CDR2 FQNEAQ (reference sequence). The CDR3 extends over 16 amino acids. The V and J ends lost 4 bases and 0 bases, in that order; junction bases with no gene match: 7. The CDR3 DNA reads TGTGCCAGCAGCTCCTCGGAGGACAGGAGCACAGATACGCAGTATTTT. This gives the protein CASSSSEDRSTDTQYF.

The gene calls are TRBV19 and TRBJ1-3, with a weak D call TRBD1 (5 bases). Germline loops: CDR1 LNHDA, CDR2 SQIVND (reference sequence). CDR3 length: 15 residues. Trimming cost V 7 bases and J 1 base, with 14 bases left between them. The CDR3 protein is CASTINQGSGNTIYF. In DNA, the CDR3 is TGTGCCAGTACCATAAATCAGGGATCTGGAAACACCATATATTTT. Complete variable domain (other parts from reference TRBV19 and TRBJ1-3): DGGITQSPKYLFRKEGQNVTLSCEQNLNHDAMYWYRQDPGQGLRLIYYSQIVNDFQKGDIAEGYSVSREKKESFPLTVTSAQKNPTAFYLCASTINQGSGNTIYFGEGSWLTVV.

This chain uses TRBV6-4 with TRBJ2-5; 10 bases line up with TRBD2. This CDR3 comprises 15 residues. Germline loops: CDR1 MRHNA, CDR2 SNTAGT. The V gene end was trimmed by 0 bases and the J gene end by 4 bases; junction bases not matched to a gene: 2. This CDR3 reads CASSDSERGGETQYF. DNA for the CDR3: TGTGCCAGCAGTGACTCGGAGCGGGGGGGAGAGACCCAGTACTTC.

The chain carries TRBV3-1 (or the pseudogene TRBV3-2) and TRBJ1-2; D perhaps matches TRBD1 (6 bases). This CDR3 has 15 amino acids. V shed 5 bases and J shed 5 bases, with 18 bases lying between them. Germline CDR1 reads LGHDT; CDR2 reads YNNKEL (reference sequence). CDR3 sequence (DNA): TGTGCCAGCAGCGTAACATCGGGGAGGGGGTATGGCTACACCTTC. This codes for CASSVTSGRGYGYTF.

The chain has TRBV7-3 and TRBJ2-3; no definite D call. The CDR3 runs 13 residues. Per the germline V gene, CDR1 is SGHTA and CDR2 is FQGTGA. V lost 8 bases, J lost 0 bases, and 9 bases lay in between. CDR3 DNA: TGTGCCAGCGGAGCAGCGAGCACAGATACGCAGTATTTT. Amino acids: CASGAASTDTQYF.

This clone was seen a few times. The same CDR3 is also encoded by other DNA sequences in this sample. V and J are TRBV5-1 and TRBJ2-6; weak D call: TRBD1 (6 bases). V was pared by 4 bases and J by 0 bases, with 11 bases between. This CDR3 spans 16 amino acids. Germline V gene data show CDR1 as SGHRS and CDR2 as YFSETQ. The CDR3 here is CASSRDISSGANVLTF. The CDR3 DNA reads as TGCGCCAGCAGCCGGGACATCAGCTCTGGGGCCAACGTCCTGACTTTC.

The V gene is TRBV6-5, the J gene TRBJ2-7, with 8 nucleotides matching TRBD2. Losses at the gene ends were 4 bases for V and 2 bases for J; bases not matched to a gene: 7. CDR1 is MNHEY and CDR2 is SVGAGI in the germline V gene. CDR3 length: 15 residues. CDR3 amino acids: CASSSGLVRPYEQYF. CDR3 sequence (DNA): TGTGCCAGCAGTTCGGGACTAGTGCGGCCCTACGAGCAGTACTTC.

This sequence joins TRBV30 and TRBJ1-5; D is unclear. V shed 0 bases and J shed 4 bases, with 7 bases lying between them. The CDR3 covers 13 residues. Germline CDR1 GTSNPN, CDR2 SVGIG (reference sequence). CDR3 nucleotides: TGTGCCTGGAGTGTTACACCGAATCAGCCCCAGCATTTT. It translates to CAWSVTPNQPQHF.

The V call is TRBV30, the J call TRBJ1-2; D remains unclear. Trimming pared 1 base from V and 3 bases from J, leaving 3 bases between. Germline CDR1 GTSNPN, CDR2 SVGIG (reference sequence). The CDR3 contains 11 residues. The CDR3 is CAWSDYYGYTF. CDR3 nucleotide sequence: TGTGCCTGGAGTGATTACTATGGCTACACCTTC.

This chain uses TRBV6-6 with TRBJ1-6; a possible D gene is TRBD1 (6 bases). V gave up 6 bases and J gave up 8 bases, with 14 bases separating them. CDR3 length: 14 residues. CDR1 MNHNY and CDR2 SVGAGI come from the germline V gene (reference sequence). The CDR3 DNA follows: TGTGCCAGCAGGTCCGGGGGCGCATATTCACCCCTCCACTTT. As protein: CASRSGGAYSPLHF.